This TCR beta chain was obtained from a study of control samples from healthy donors and cancer patients. Germline V gene lookup returns CDR1 MNHEY and CDR2 SMNVEV (reference sequence). This CDR3 has 14 residues. Trimming pared 5 bases from V and 2 bases from J, leaving 11 bases between. Repertoires were generated with immunoSEQ multiplex PCR, while TCRdb's copy carries only in-frame clones and drops some. The table includes over 100,000 clones, around nine tenths detected once. The chain has TRBV27 and TRBJ2-3; D is perhaps TRBD1 or TRBD2 (5 bases each). This receptor was taken from a man younger than 30 in good health. The sequencing input was blood. CDR3 bases: TGTGCCAGCAGTAGGGGACGCTTCACAGATACGCAGTATTTT. It yields the protein CASSRGRFTDTQYF.